This T cell receptor (beta chain) originates from a study of molecular identifiers for immune sequencing clone quantification. Germline CDR1 PRHDT, CDR2 FYEKMQ (reference sequence). Unmatched junction bases numbered 6, after V lost 5 bases and J lost 1 base. CDR3 length: 15 amino acids. TCRdb passed the PCR reads through MiXCR, listing each CDR3 protein once. The sample carries 5,600 or so distinct CDR3 sequences, roughly 15% recorded once. By sample fraction, this clonotype is medium-sized. Using a CD8+CD4-CCR7+CD45RA+ phenotype, naive CD8 T cells were sorted. The origin of this receptor is a human donor in good health. Some libraries in this study had Jurkat cell RNA spiked in. The sample comprised naive CD8+ T cells from blood, with Jurkat cell RNA spiked in. Subset described: FACS-sorted CD8+CD4-CCR7+CD45RA+ naive T cells. The chain uses TRBV13 and TRBJ2-3; TRBD2 aligns across 7 bases. The CDR3 region is CASSPGLSGTDTQYF. The CDR3 region has the DNA TGTGCCAGCAGCCCGGGACTAAGTGGCACAGATACGCAGTATTTT.